This TCR beta chain was profiled in a study of blood T cell repertoires in COVID-19. Original processing notes: Reference gene primer amplification yielded estimated nucleated cell counts. Clones were read by immunoSEQ multiplex PCR, and TCRdb kept only the in-frame ones, dropping some. That table furnishes V, J and clone size, whereas the DNA furnished D and trimming. In the table there are some 240,000 clones, about 80% of which are singletons. The CDR3 spans 15 residues. V was cut by 3 bases and J by 7 bases, with 17 bases left in between. Per the germline V gene, CDR1 is SGHRS and CDR2 is YFSETQ. The genes are TRBV5-1 and TRBJ1-5, with D tentatively TRBD1 (6 bases). The receptor was isolated from a woman older than 75 with acute or convalescent COVID-19. Material: peripheral blood. CDR3 bases: TGCGCCAGCAGCTCCGACGGACAGTCGGGCCAGCCCCAGCATTTT. This translates into CASSSDGQSGQPQHF.